Presented here are 21 T cell receptor beta chains from one specimen sequenced in a study of T cell changes during pregnancy in multiple sclerosis (dated by TCRdb to 2018 to 2020). Receptors were amplified or captured by the immunoSEQ multiplex PCR assay. The clones in this table, taken by TCRdb from immuneACCESS, are in-frame only. Not every clone is retained; where verified, under half of the shortfall comes from an unresolved V gene, and the cause of the rest is unknown. The sample profile shows approximately 35,000 clones; about nine tenths of them were found once. The ten largest clonotypes hold around 3% of the sample. The sequencing here drew on CD4+ T cells from peripheral blood mononuclear cells, taken in the third trimester of pregnancy. These TCRs come from a female donor in good health, enrolled as a control in a pregnancy study.

The rearrangement links TRBV4-1 to TRBJ2-1; tentatively, D is TRBD2 (5 bases). Germline V CDR1 and CDR2: MGHRA, YSYEKL. This CDR3 is 18 amino acids long. The V gene lost 0 bases and the J gene lost 1 base, with 16 bases spanning the gap. The CDR3 DNA is TGCGCCAGCAGCCAAGATGGGGTAGCGCTAGCTTCCTACAATGAGCAGTTCTTC. Amino acid sequence: CASSQDGVALASYNEQFF.

This chain connects TRBV29-1 to TRBJ1-4; tentatively, D is TRBD1 (5 bases). The length of the CDR3 is 14 residues. CDR1 is SQVTM, CDR2 ANQGSEA, per germline. With 7 bases removed from V and 3 bases from J, the gap between germline ends came to 15 bases. CDR3 region: CSARLGEPNEKLFF. CDR3 nucleotides: TGCAGCGCGAGGCTAGGGGAACCTAATGAAAAACTGTTTTTT.

In DNA form, the CDR3 reads TGTGCCAGCAGCTTAAGGGACAGGAACACTGAAGCTTTCTTT. Translation gives CASSLRDRNTEAFF. The gene calls are TRBV7-2 and TRBJ1-1; TRBD1 agrees at 7 bases. This CDR3 is 14 amino acids long. Trimming took 2 bases from V and 1 from J; bases not matched to a gene: 1. Germline V lookup: CDR1 SGHTA, CDR2 FQGNSA.

This rearrangement joins TRBV28 to TRBJ2-5; TRBD1 is a possible D gene (5 bases). The germline CDR1 and CDR2 sequences are MDHEN and SYDVKM. Between the trimmed V and J ends, which lost 2 bases and 5 bases, there was a span of 15 bases. The CDR3 runs to 15 residues. Here the CDR3 reads CASSLPGPSGETQYF. DNA for the CDR3: TGTGCCAGCAGTTTACCAGGGCCTTCAGGGGAGACCCAGTACTTC.

This chain uses TRBV18 with TRBJ1-1; 8 nucleotides line up with TRBD1. The germline V gene has CDR1 KGHSH and CDR2 LQKENI. J lost 6 bases, V lost 5 bases, and 8 bases had no gene match. The CDR3 contains 14 residues. The DNA for the CDR3 is TGTGCCAGCTCATCGCGACAGGGGCCCTCTGAAGCTTTCTTT. Protein product: CASSSRQGPSEAFF.

This clone showed up just once. The rearrangement joins TRBV7-2 to TRBJ1-2; TRBD1 matches at 7 bases. The CDR3 spans 15 residues. Germline CDR1 SGHTA, CDR2 FQGNSA. V shed 5 bases, J shed 6 bases, and the junction held 12 bases outside the gene matches. The CDR3 spells CASSMDRRDAHGYTF. The CDR3 bases are TGTGCCAGCAGCATGGACAGGAGAGATGCGCATGGCTACACCTTC.

The J gene is TRBJ2-5, the V gene TRBV7-3; 9 bases fit TRBD1. Germline values: CDR1 SGHTA, CDR2 FQGTGA. V shed 2 bases, J shed 5 bases, and the junction held 6 bases outside the gene matches. The CDR3 has 15 amino acids. The CDR3 DNA sequence: TGTGCCAGCAGCTTAGGGACAGGGCAACGGGAGACCCAGTACTTC. Translation: CASSLGTGQRETQYF.

The chain is built from TRBV7-2 and TRBJ2-7; 7 bases line up with TRBD1. This CDR3 has 11 amino acids. The junction had 1 base not matched to a gene; V was cut back by 5 bases and J by 6 bases. Germline CDR1 is SGHTA and CDR2 is FQGNSA. CDR3 DNA: TGTGCCAGCAGCCGGGACAGCGAGCAGTACTTC. Translation: CASSRDSEQYF.

CDR3 in amino acids: CASRAGYEQYF. The CDR3 region has the DNA TGTGCCAGCAGAGCCGGGTACGAGCAGTACTTC. V and J are TRBV28 and TRBJ2-5; no definite D call. The better agreement between TRBJ2-7 and the DNA end casts doubt on the J call. This CDR3 contains 11 residues. The V gene's germline CDR1 is MDHEN and CDR2 SYDVKM.

CDR3 amino acids: CASSRTSGANTGELFF. The DNA for the CDR3 is TGTGCCAGCAGCCGGACTAGCGGGGCGAACACCGGGGAGCTGTTTTTT. The rearrangement links TRBV7-6 to TRBJ2-2; 12 nucleotides agree with TRBD2. Unmatched junction bases numbered 1, after V lost 5 bases and J lost 0 bases. The CDR3 runs 16 residues. From germline, CDR1 is SGHVS and CDR2 FNYEAQ.

V gene TRBV7-2 combines with J gene TRBJ1-2; 8 bases align to TRBD1. Germline V gene sequence: CDR1 SGHTA, CDR2 FQGNSA. V shed 4 bases and J 8 bases; nucleotides not matched to a gene: 12. The CDR3 is 15 residues long. Here the CDR3 DNA reads TGTGCCAGCAGCTCTACGACAGGGGTCTTTGGGGGCTACACCTTC. As protein: CASSSTTGVFGGYTF.

This rearrangement joins TRBV2 to TRBJ2-3; 7 bases agree with TRBD2. This CDR3 comprises 15 residues. The V gene end was trimmed by 6 bases and the J gene end by 1 base; junction bases not matched to a gene: 7. Per the germline V gene, CDR1 is SNHLY and CDR2 is FYNNEI. The CDR3 DNA reads TGTGCCAGCAGGATCGGACTAGTGGGCACAGATACGCAGTATTTT. Translating it yields CASRIGLVGTDTQYF.

V usage is TRBV5-4 and J usage is TRBJ2-1; TRBD1 agrees at 9 bases. CDR1 and CDR2 from the germline V gene are SGHNT and YYREEE (reference sequence). After removal of 1 base from V and 8 bases from J, the junction contained 7 bases not matched to a gene. The CDR3 has 15 amino acids. DNA for the CDR3: TGTGCCAGCAGCTTGTGGGGACAGGGAAGATATGAGCAGTTCTTC. This gives the protein CASSLWGQGRYEQFF. Full variable domain (outside the CDR3, taken from reference TRBV5-4 and TRBJ2-1): ETGVTQSPTHLIKTRGQQVTLRCSSQSGHNTVSWYQQALGQGPQFIFQYYREEENGRGNFPPRFSGLQFPNYSSELNVNALELDDSALYLCASSLWGQGRYEQFFGPGTRLTVL.

The rearrangement links TRBV7-2 to TRBJ1-4; TRBD1 matches 8 bases. Germline CDR1 reads SGHTA; CDR2 reads FQGNSA. V was clipped by 5 bases and J by 7 bases; unmatched bases: 6. This CDR3 is built from 14 residues. This CDR3 is CASSPGGTVEKLFF. CDR3 nucleotide sequence: TGTGCCAGCAGCCCAGGGGGCACGGTTGAAAAACTGTTTTTT.

The rearrangement uses TRBV10-3 and TRBJ2-7; TRBD2 agrees at 14 bases. CDR1 and CDR2 from the germline V gene are ENHRY and SYGVKD. V gave up 8 bases and J gave up 2 bases; unmatched junction bases: 11. This CDR3 region has 17 residues. CDR3 nucleotides: TGTGCCATCGGGCAGACTAGCGGGAGGGAATTGACCTACGAGCAGTACTTC. It codes for CAIGQTSGRELTYEQYF.

The rearrangement uses TRBV2 and TRBJ2-3, with TRBD1 matching 7 bases. CDR3 length equals 13 residues. Losses at the gene ends were 8 bases for V and 5 bases for J; bases not matched to a gene: 7. Germline values: CDR1 SNHLY, CDR2 FYNNEI. The CDR3 loop reads CASEGPGGDTQYF. As DNA, the CDR3 is TGTGCCAGCGAAGGCCCAGGGGGAGATACGCAGTATTTT.

This rearrangement joins TRBV28 to TRBJ2-5; 12 bases agree with TRBD2. The CDR3 contains 16 residues. Germline assignment: CDR1 MDHEN and CDR2 SYDVKM. Losses at the gene ends were 0 bases for V and 2 bases for J; bases not matched to a gene: 1. The CDR3 DNA follows: TGTGCCAGCAGTTTATGGACTAGCGGGGGTCAAGAGACCCAGTACTTC. Translated: CASSLWTSGGQETQYF. The full variable domain, completed using reference TRBV28 and TRBJ2-5, is DVKVTQSSRYLVKRTGEKVFLECVQDMDHENMFWYRQDPGLGLRLIYFSYDVKMKEKGDIPEGYSVSREKKERFSLILESASTNQTSMYLCASSLWTSGGQETQYFGPGTRLLVL.

This clone was seen only a few times. The chain combines TRBV29-1 with TRBJ2-3, with 8 nucleotides matching TRBD2. Germline trimming cut 3 bases from V and 2 bases from J; bases unmatched to any gene: 4. There are 14 residues in the CDR3. Germline loops: CDR1 SQVTM, CDR2 ANQGSEA. In DNA, the CDR3 is TGCAGCGTTGAGCGGGGGGACAACACAGATACGCAGTATTTT. Protein: CSVERGDNTDTQYF.

This chain connects TRBV7-8 to TRBJ2-7; D ambiguous. The V end was cut by 2 bases, the J end by 1 base, with 21 bases between. CDR3 length: 18 residues. The germline CDR1 and CDR2 sequences are SGHVS and FQNEAQ. CDR3 nucleotides: TGTGCCAGCAGCTTATCCTCCGTAGCTTCCTCCTTTTCCTACGAGCAGTACTTC. Its protein is CASSLSSVASSFSYEQYF.

This rearrangement joins TRBV6-1 to TRBJ2-3; the match to TRBD2 covers 8 bases. Trimming at V came to 1 base and at J to 5 bases, leaving 5 bases not matched to a gene. CDR1 MNHNS and CDR2 SASEGT come from the germline V gene. This CDR3 has 15 amino acids. CDR3 nucleotides: TGTGCCAGCAGTGAAGGGTCGGGGGGGCAAGATACGCAGTATTTT. Translation: CASSEGSGGQDTQYF.

The chain uses TRBV19 and TRBJ1-3, with 8 bases fitting TRBD1. The CDR3 covers 16 residues. Trimming cost V 2 bases and J 2 bases; bases outside gene matches: 5. Germline values: CDR1 LNHDA, CDR2 SQIVND (reference sequence). CDR3 amino acids: CASSIPRTGPGNTIYF. As DNA, the CDR3 is TGTGCCAGTAGTATACCGCGGACAGGGCCTGGAAACACCATATATTTT.